This TCR beta chain comes out of a study of cytomegalovirus exposure and HLA in healthy donors. As for the study in general: As an earlier analysis found, about 179 million T cells yielded around 110 million unique TCR beta sequences. Study results and limitations: Later analysis associated a missense DCLRE1C variant with TCR beta V- and J-gene trimming. HLA restriction was apparent for most CMV-associated TCR beta chains in a later analysis.

J lost 3 bases, V lost 5 bases, and 7 bases had no gene match. The CDR3 sequence is 15 residues long. Germline CDR1 LNHNV, CDR2 YYDKDF (reference sequence). The PCR employed 60 Vbeta primers together with 13 Jbeta primers. Libraries were prepared by immunoSEQ multiplex PCR; TCRdb keeps only in-frame clonotypes and omits some of them. The table for this sample gives 140,000 to 150,000 clones. Regarding this clone: Its antigen is as yet unknown.

The sequenced sample consisted of PBMCs. The chain uses TRBV15 and TRBJ1-5, with 7 bases fitting TRBD1. The source is a woman aged 45-59 years in good health and CMV-seronegative. In DNA, the CDR3 is TGTGCCACCAGCGAGGGACAGACTTTCAATCAGCCCCAGCATTTT. Its protein product is CATSEGQTFNQPQHF.